This T cell receptor beta chain emerged from a study of post-analysis software for immune sequencing data. Libraries were made from TCR beta cDNA, and they carried unique molecular identifiers. Input of roughly 0.9 to 11 million T cells yielded about half a million cDNA molecules. TCRdb passed the PCR reads through MiXCR, listing each CDR3 protein once. This table has fewer than 850,000 distinct CDR3 sequences, roughly 27% appearing once. CDR1 is DFQATT and CDR2 is SNEGSKA in the germline V gene (reference sequence). The junction had 7 bases not matched to a gene; V was cut back by 5 bases and J by 5 bases. The CDR3 covers 13 residues. Study-wide points: In patients, TRBV5-6, TRBV5-1 and TRBV20-1 belonged to four or five TRBV segments found more frequently than in controls. Those with multiple sclerosis, the patient group, showed significantly lower normalized Chao1 diversity than controls. Samples sharing a preparation batch grouped tightly together when assessed by F measure.

This clonotype was seen only a few times. Its antigen is undetermined. V and J are TRBV20-1 and TRBJ2-5; the match to TRBD1 covers 8 bases. The sample consisted of blood. The source of this sequence is a girl aged 5 to 17 with multiple sclerosis. The CDR3 here is CSALQGEVETQYF. CDR3 coding DNA: TGCAGTGCTTTACAGGGGGAGGTTGAGACCCAGTACTTC.